What follows are 24 T cell receptor beta chains derived from one specimen sequenced in a study of T cell responses to AZD1222 COVID-19 vaccine. This table comes from immunoSEQ multiplex PCR, and its TCRdb copy is limited to in-frame clones, with some not included. The repertoire consists of around 160,000 clones, with 82% occurring once and the leading ten covering roughly 4.3%. Here the sequenced sample was peripheral blood, taken on day 0 of MenACWY control vaccination. These receptor sequences come from an adult in good health.

The chain has TRBV18 and TRBJ1-1; 8 nucleotides line up with TRBD1. Germline CDR1 is KGHSH and CDR2 is LQKENI. CDR3 length: 15 residues. Losses at the gene ends were 0 bases for V and 3 bases for J; bases not matched to a gene: 3. The CDR3 DNA reads as TGTGCCAGCTCACCACCAGGACAGGGCTACACTGAAGCTTTCTTT. Translating gives CASSPPGQGYTEAFF.

The V and J genes are TRBV5-1 and TRBJ2-3; no definite D call. The ends were cut back, 0 bases at V and 7 bases at J, with 9 bases in the middle. This CDR3 spans 13 amino acids. The germline CDR1 and CDR2 sequences are SGHRS and YFSETQ. In nucleotides, the CDR3 is TGCGCCAGCAGCTTGGATGAGGTATATACGCAGTATTTT. Residues: CASSLDEVYTQYF.

This chain uses TRBV5-4 with TRBJ2-3; 10 bases are shared with TRBD2. J gave up 1 base and V 1 base, and 3 bases lay outside the gene matches. Germline V lookup: CDR1 SGHNT, CDR2 YYREEE (reference sequence). The CDR3 extends over 16 amino acids. The CDR3 nucleotides read TGTGCCAGCAGCTTGAGGCTAGCGGGGGGCACAGATACGCAGTATTTT. This sequence encodes CASSLRLAGGTDTQYF.

This sequence joins TRBV6-5 and TRBJ1-1, with TRBD1 as a possible D gene (5 bases). V lost 7 bases, J lost 10 bases, and 22 bases lay in between. Germline V CDR1 and CDR2: MNHEY, SVGAGI. The CDR3 is 14 amino acids. The CDR3 is CASNPTGGERGAFF. CDR3 DNA sequence: TGTGCCAGCAACCCGACTGGGGGGGAAAGAGGAGCTTTCTTT.

The chain has TRBV13 and TRBJ1-2, with a tentative D call TRBD1 (5 bases). V gave up 5 bases and J gave up 7 bases, with 14 bases separating them. Germline values: CDR1 PRHDT, CDR2 FYEKMQ (reference sequence). This CDR3 is built from 13 residues. The CDR3 region is CASSRNRDSGYTF. As DNA, the CDR3 is TGTGCCAGCAGCCGAAACCGGGACTCTGGCTACACCTTC.

V usage is TRBV14 and J usage is TRBJ1-3; 7 bases align to TRBD1. CDR1 SGHDN and CDR2 FVKESK come from the germline V gene. Unmatched junction bases numbered 2, after V lost 1 base and J lost 5 bases. This CDR3 spans 14 amino acids. CDR3 region: CASSQVRGRNTIYF. CDR3 nucleotides: TGTGCCAGCAGCCAAGTAAGGGGGCGAAACACCATATATTTT.

This chain uses TRBV2 with TRBJ2-5, with 11 bases that match TRBD2. There are 16 residues in the CDR3. V was clipped by 8 bases and J by 2 bases; unmatched bases: 10. Germline-derived CDR1 and CDR2 are SNHLY and FYNNEI. CDR3 sequence: CASSAGLAGGQETQYF. Written as DNA, the CDR3 is TGTGCCAGCTCCGCCGGGCTAGCGGGGGGTCAAGAGACCCAGTACTTC.

The V and J genes are TRBV6-6 and TRBJ1-2, with 9 nucleotides matching TRBD1. J was trimmed by 6 bases and V by 0 bases; bases with no gene match: 2. The germline CDR1 and CDR2 sequences are MNHNY and SVGAGI (reference sequence). This CDR3 has 14 amino acids. The DNA for the CDR3 is TGTGCCAGCAGTTACTCACAGGGGGCGCATGGCTACACCTTC. The encoded protein is CASSYSQGAHGYTF.

The chain links TRBV9 to TRBJ2-6, with D possibly TRBD1 on 5 matching bases. V was trimmed by 2 bases and J by 0 bases, leaving 15 bases between them. Germline V lookup: CDR1 SGDLS, CDR2 YYNGEE. The CDR3 consists of 18 residues. CDR3 in DNA: TGTGCCAGCAGCGTTAGTTTCAGGGTTCCCTCTGGGGCCAACGTCCTGACTTTC. Residues: CASSVSFRVPSGANVLTF.

The chain joins TRBV6-6 to TRBJ1-4, with 8 positions matching TRBD1. The trim removed 6 bases at V and 2 bases at J, leaving 11 bases unmatched. The CDR3 totals 17 residues. The germline gives CDR1 MNHNY, CDR2 SVGAGI (reference sequence). CDR3 loop: CASRRTGGLVTNEKLFF. The CDR3 region has the DNA TGTGCCAGCAGGCGAACAGGGGGTTTAGTTACTAATGAAAAACTGTTTTTT.

J is TRBJ1-1 and V is TRBV7-3; no clear D gene. CDR3 size: 13 residues. With 2 bases removed from V and 3 bases from J, the gap between germline ends came to 7 bases. Germline lookup yields CDR1 SGHTA and CDR2 FQGTGA. The CDR3 reads CASSLVPDTEAFF. As DNA, the CDR3 is TGTGCCAGCAGCTTAGTCCCTGACACTGAAGCTTTCTTT.

The chain uses TRBV30 and TRBJ1-2; TRBD1 matches 8 bases. Germline V gene lookup returns CDR1 GTSNPN and CDR2 SVGIG (reference sequence). J lost 3 bases, V lost 2 bases, and 5 bases had no gene match. CDR3 length equals 14 residues. CDR3 sequence (DNA): TGTGCCTGGAGTACCGACAGGGGAGACTATGGCTACACCTTC. Its translation: CAWSTDRGDYGYTF.

The CDR3, as DNA: TGCGCCAGCAGCTTGCAGAGGACAGGGGTGAAAGATACGCAGTATTTT. Its translation is CASSLQRTGVKDTQYF. The chain recombines TRBV5-1 with TRBJ2-3, with 9 bases aligning to TRBD1. The germline gives CDR1 SGHRS, CDR2 YFSETQ. The junction had 8 bases not matched to a gene; V was cut back by 1 base and J by 5 bases. CDR3 length equals 16 residues. The variable domain in full, with the rest retrieved from reference TRBV5-1 and TRBJ2-3, is KAGVTQTPRYLIKTRGQQVTLSCSPISGHRSVSWYQQTPGQGLQFLFEYFSETQRNKGNFPGRFSGRQFSNSRSEMNVSTLELGDSALYLCASSLQRTGVKDTQYFGPGTRLTVL.

The chain is built from TRBV3-1 (or the pseudogene TRBV3-2) and TRBJ2-7; D remains ambiguous. Trimming removed 2 bases at V and 3 bases at J, with 2 bases between. The V gene's germline CDR1 is LGHDT and CDR2 YNNKEL (reference sequence). CDR3 length: 11 amino acids. This chain's CDR3 is CASSQLYEQYF. The DNA for the CDR3 is TGTGCCAGCAGCCAACTCTACGAGCAGTACTTC.

The chain recombines TRBV7-6 with TRBJ2-7; TRBD1 matches 7 bases. Germline CDR1 is SGHVS and CDR2 is FNYEAQ. Losses at the gene ends were 0 bases for V and 0 bases for J; bases not matched to a gene: 5. The CDR3 consists of 16 residues. This CDR3 reads CASSLASGTVSYEQYF. The CDR3 DNA sequence: TGTGCCAGCAGCTTAGCCTCCGGGACAGTCTCCTACGAGCAGTACTTC.

CDR3 protein: CASSLARGRGNGYTF. CDR3 in DNA: TGTGCCAGCTCACTCGCGAGGGGCAGGGGAAATGGCTACACCTTC. The chain has TRBV18 and TRBJ1-2, with a tentative D call TRBD1 (6 bases). Germline CDR1 reads KGHSH; CDR2 reads LQKENI. This CDR3 has 15 amino acids. Trimming pared 4 bases from V and 6 bases from J, leaving 18 bases between.

This chain connects TRBV25-1 to TRBJ1-1; D is undetermined. This CDR3 contains 13 residues. Per the germline V gene, CDR1 is MGHDK and CDR2 is SYGVNS. Trimming pared 2 bases from V and 1 base from J, leaving 5 bases between. CDR3 sequence (DNA): TGTGCCAGCAGTGAACGGACGAACACTGAAGCTTTCTTT. It translates to CASSERTNTEAFF.

For the CDR3, the DNA is TGTGCCAGCAGCTTCCCCAGTCTCACTGAAGCTTTCTTT. Amino acids: CASSFPSLTEAFF. The chain has TRBV7-2 and TRBJ1-1, with no clear D. The CDR3 contains 13 residues. Germline values: CDR1 SGHTA, CDR2 FQGNSA. V gave up 3 bases and J gave up 4 bases, with 9 bases separating them.

This clone was counted a few times. Sequence at one end of the junction differs from germline and may be a read error. This chain joins TRBV6-5 and TRBJ1-2; D gene unclear. The CDR3 consists of 16 residues. The germline gives CDR1 MNHEY, CDR2 SVGAGI. CDR3 DNA sequence: TGTGCCAGCAGCTACTACTTCACACCATCTAACTATGGCTACACCTTC. As protein: CASSYYFTPSNYGYTF.

The chain has TRBV6-5 and TRBJ2-1; D is tentatively TRBD1 or TRBD2 (7 bases each). Germline V CDR1 and CDR2: MNHEY, SVGAGI. V was pared by 4 bases and J by 7 bases, with 14 bases between. CDR3 length: 14 residues. The CDR3 sequence is CASSSTGRGNEQFF. DNA for the CDR3: TGTGCCAGCAGTTCGACAGGGAGGGGGAATGAGCAGTTCTTC.

The V gene is TRBV23-1, the J gene TRBJ1-2; no firm D call. TRBV23-1 is sorted into the ORF group, with uncertain function. The V and J ends lost 6 bases and 4 bases respectively, with 12 bases between them. The CDR3 totals 13 residues. In nucleotides, the CDR3 is TGCGCCAGCAGCCCTCGGCGGATCTATGGCTACACCTTC. Its protein product is CASSPRRIYGYTF.

For the CDR3, the DNA is TGCGCCAGCAGCTCGGGGATGGGGGGCTCCTACAATGAGCAGTTCTTC. It yields the protein CASSSGMGGSYNEQFF. The chain joins TRBV5-1 to TRBJ2-1, with D possibly matching TRBD2 (6 bases). From germline, CDR1 is SGHRS and CDR2 YFSETQ. V was clipped by 3 bases and J by 0 bases, with 13 bases between them. This CDR3 comprises 16 residues. Full variable domain (outside the CDR3, taken from reference TRBV5-1 and TRBJ2-1): KAGVTQTPRYLIKTRGQQVTLSCSPISGHRSVSWYQQTPGQGLQFLFEYFSETQRNKGNFPGRFSGRQFSNSRSEMNVSTLELGDSALYLCASSSGMGGSYNEQFFGPGTRLTVL.

The chain joins TRBV21-1 to TRBJ1-2; the D call TRBD1 from the table was never checked on the DNA. TRBV21-1 is listed as a pseudogene. The CDR3 is 17 residues long. As DNA, the CDR3 is TGTGCCAGCAGCAATCAACAGGGGGTTGAACTAGGGTATGGCTACACCTTC. Translated: CASSNQQGVELGYGYTF.

This sequence joins TRBV9 and TRBJ1-1; perhaps TRBD1 as D (5 bases). V was trimmed by 2 bases and J by 8 bases, leaving 25 bases between them. CDR3 length equals 17 residues. CDR1 is SGDLS, CDR2 YYNGEE, per germline. This chain's CDR3 is CASSVGDDPLVTYEAFF. CDR3 nucleotide sequence: TGTGCCAGCAGCGTGGGGGATGACCCCCTAGTAACGTACGAAGCTTTCTTT.